The rows below give T cell receptor beta chains drawn from one sample of a study of cytomegalovirus exposure and HLA in healthy donors. Sequencing used immunoSEQ multiplex PCR; TCRdb keeps in-frame clones, though not all of them. The sample's table shows 110,000 to 150,000 clones. The sequenced material came from PBMCs. The source of these receptors is a woman between 18 and 29 years old in good health and CMV-seronegative. Each CDR3 is given without its conserved first and last residue.

j_gene | v_gene | CDR3aa
TRBJ1-5 | TRBV9 | ASSGGGNQPQH
TRBJ2-7 | TRBV6-1 | ASSLTGTGGNEQY
TRBJ1-1 | TRBV7-3 | ASSLNGNTEAF
TRBJ1-1 | TRBV7-3 | ASSTGRNTEAF
TRBJ2-1 | TRBV6-5 | ASSYRGIPEQF
TRBJ2-2 | TRBV7-3 | ASSLDTNTGELF
TRBJ1-1 | TRBV7-9 | ASILTAGVTEAF
TRBJ1-4 | TRBV28 | ASSQVPGQGTNEKLF
TRBJ2-1 | TRBV5-1 | ASSSTSGGEQF
TRBJ2-2 | TRBV5-1 | ASSPGQVLNTGELF
TRBJ2-1 | TRBV4-1 | ASSQGDSLNEQF
TRBJ1-4 | TRBV19 | ASSYQTGGQEKLF
TRBJ2-3 | TRBV9 | ASSLDSSHTDTQY
TRBJ2-1 | TRBV11-2 | ASSVVVYNEQF
TRBJ2-7 | TRBV6-5 | ASKRGTVSYEQY
TRBJ2-7 | TRBV10-1 | ASSDGTSGSEQY
TRBJ2-1 | TRBV4-1 | ASSERYNEQF
TRBJ2-1 | TRBV6-1 | ASLAGFEQF
TRBJ1-3 | TRBV30 | AWRFRRQAYSGNTIY
TRBJ2-5 | TRBV4-2 | ASSQGIGGTGQETQY
TRBJ2-1 | TRBV4-1 | ASSQEGPSSYNEQF
TRBJ2-1 | TRBV6-5 | ASSYLQGHEQF
TRBJ1-2 | TRBV14 | ASSPGVGRGGYT
TRBJ2-6 | TRBV9 | ASSALPPGGVVSGANVLT
TRBJ1-5 | TRBV9 | ASSVGPGQGAYSNQPQH
TRBJ1-1 | TRBV7-8 | ASSLDRTGTNTEAF
TRBJ1-2 | TRBV10-2 | ASSVRRAEGYT
TRBJ2-1 | TRBV28 | ASSWGLRGSGNEQF
TRBJ2-3 | TRBV7-3 | ASARWKSSTDTQY
TRBJ1-1 | TRBV6-4 | ASTDYRDFLEDTEAF
TRBJ1-1 | TRBV5-1 | ASSLERTVMNTEAF
TRBJ1-1 | TRBV5-4 | ASSSRDYTEAF
TRBJ2-1 | TRBV2 | ASTREVPNNEQF
TRBJ2-5 | TRBV7-2 | ASSPEGTQY
TRBJ1-2 | TRBV5-5 | ASSEGNRGNGYT
TRBJ2-1 | TRBV11-1 | ASSPGTGFLPLPYNEQF
TRBJ2-1 | TRBV4-2 | ASSQELSSLKFTYNEQF
TRBJ1-2 | TRBV10-1 | ASSGTNGYT
TRBJ1-2 | TRBV7-9 | ASRHQGQGIPYGYT
TRBJ2-2 | TRBV9 | ASSVGSVGGGLITGELF
TRBJ2-7 | TRBV5-1 | ASSLGVVVGGSYEQY
TRBJ1-5 | TRBV19 | ASSIRSPGSSNQPQH
TRBJ2-7 | TRBV6-5 | ASSYSIEPRSYERY
TRBJ2-1 | TRBV7-3 | ASSLGTSGRGNEQF
TRBJ1-1 | TRBV27 | ASQRFADTEAF
TRBJ2-1 | TRBV6-5 | ASGVASERLNEQF
TRBJ1-5 | TRBV19 | ASSNTGGGNQPQH
TRBJ1-1 | TRBV4-3 | ASSQDTGRGTEAF
TRBJ2-5 | TRBV4-1 | ASSQGLAKGETQY
TRBJ1-2 | TRBV30 | AWSKQGNYGYT
TRBJ1-3 | TRBV25-1 | ASSAPGYSGNTIY
TRBJ2-2 | TRBV7-3 | ASSLASVNTGELF
TRBJ1-3 | TRBV6-1 | ASSAAGTGSGNTIY